Each of the 9 T cell receptor beta chains below was sequenced from the same sample in a study of metastatic and nonmetastatic thyroid tumors. Not a single patient had been given any form of treatment at any point before undergoing thyroid surgery. TCRdb reassembled clones from the PCR reads with MiXCR. The table has 40,000 to 55,000 clones, approximately 19% seen once. Sequencing input: blood. Receptors originate from a female donor with papillary thyroid cancer or a benign thyroid nodule (not recorded which). Some clones in this sample may be carry-over from other donors' samples.

The chain links TRBV5-4 to TRBJ1-2; TRBD1 might be the D (5 bases). Germline CDR1 is SGHNT and CDR2 is YYREEE (reference sequence). Trimming removed 1 base from V and 4 bases from J, with 29 bases in between. The CDR3 has 20 residues. CDR3 DNA: TGTGCCAGCAGCTTGTTTCTCGACAGCGGGCTCGCGGCTGTTGGCTATGGCTACACCTTC. Protein sequence: CASSLFLDSGLAAVGYGYTF.

This clone is termed medium-sized. J is TRBJ1-5 and V is TRBV6-1; TRBD1 might be the D (5 bases). Deletions cut 5 bases from V and 6 bases from J, with 8 bases between. From germline, CDR1 is MNHNS and CDR2 SASEGT. This CDR3 has 12 residues. CDR3 protein: CASSLRGQPQHF. DNA of the CDR3: TGTGCCAGCAGTCTAAGGGGTCAGCCCCAGCATTTT.

The table lists this clone with many counts. This rearrangement joins TRBV5-1 to TRBJ2-1; no reliable D call. Germline assignment: CDR1 SGHRS and CDR2 YFSETQ. V gave up 1 base and J gave up 8 bases, with 4 bases separating them. The CDR3 length is 11 residues. CDR3 bases: TGCGCCAGCAGCTTGTACGATGAGCAGTTCTTC. Its translation is CASSLYDEQFF.

Comment on this clone: Just one base apart from a much larger clone, this may be a read error. The same CDR3 arises from other DNA sequences in this sample as well. The V and J genes are TRBV13 and TRBJ2-5; D perhaps matches TRBD2 (5 bases). Looked up from germline, CDR1 is PRHDT and CDR2 is FYEKMQ (reference sequence). The CDR3 is made up of 15 amino acids. The CDR3 sequence is CASSGGRGYQETQYF. The CDR3 nucleotides read TGCGCCAGCAGCGGCGGACGGGGTTACCAAGAGACCCAGTACTTC. The complete variable domain, with remaining parts taken from reference TRBV13 and TRBJ2-5, reads AAGVIQSPRHLIKEKRETATLKCYPIPRHDTVYWYQQGPGQDPQFLISFYEKMQSDKGSIPDRFSAQQFSDYHSELNMSSLELGDSALYFCASSGGRGYQETQYFGPGTRLLVL.

In its sample, this clone ranks as medium-sized. The chain uses TRBV6-2 or TRBV6-3 and TRBJ1-2, with D unresolved. The germline V gene encodes CDR1 MNHEY and CDR2 SVGEGT. The length of the CDR3 is 15 residues. Trimming pared 4 bases from V and 5 bases from J, leaving 17 bases between. This CDR3 is CASSFSAALGYGYTF. The CDR3 DNA sequence: TGTGCCAGCAGTTTCTCGGCAGCCCTGGGGTATGGCTACACCTTC.

This clone was found a few times. The genes are TRBV2 and TRBJ2-1; D call uncertain. The CDR3 loop spans 13 amino acids. With 5 bases removed from V and 6 bases from J, the gap between germline ends came to 11 bases. Germline V lookup: CDR1 SNHLY, CDR2 FYNNEI. The CDR3 spells CASSLVILNEQFF. CDR3 nucleotides: TGTGCCAGCAGTCTTGTGATACTCAATGAGCAGTTCTTC.

This clone was detected ten times or more. The rearrangement joins TRBV27 to TRBJ1-4; 8 nucleotides align to TRBD1. The CDR3 totals 16 residues. Germline V lookup: CDR1 MNHEY, CDR2 SMNVEV (reference sequence). The V segment lost 2 bases and the J segment 8 bases; nucleotides outside the gene matches: 10. CDR3 sequence reads: CASSLLPTGAGEKLFF. The CDR3 DNA is TGTGCCAGCAGTTTACTTCCGACAGGGGCGGGGGAAAAACTGTTTTTT.

A note on this clone: No conserved phenylalanine or tryptophan is present at the end of the CDR3, so a read error is the likely explanation. V is TRBV7-8 and J is TRBJ2-5; maybe TRBD2 (5 bases). CDR1 and CDR2 from the germline V gene are SGHVS and FQNEAQ. The V and J ends lost 0 bases and 4 bases respectively, with 6 bases between them. The CDR3 is 13 residues long. DNA of the CDR3: TGTGCCAGCAGCTTAGCGGGAGTAGAGACCCAGTACCTC. This translates into CASSLAGVETQYL.

This clone has only a few counts. A read error may produce the germline difference seen at one junction end. V usage is TRBV6-1 and J usage is TRBJ1-4; D might be TRBD1 (5 bases). The CDR3 is 16 residues long. Germline assignment: CDR1 MNHNS and CDR2 SASEGT. The CDR3 DNA reads as TGTGTCAGCAGTGAAGAGGGGTCACGGGAATTTGAAAAACTGTTTTTT. This gives the protein CVSSEEGSREFEKLFF.